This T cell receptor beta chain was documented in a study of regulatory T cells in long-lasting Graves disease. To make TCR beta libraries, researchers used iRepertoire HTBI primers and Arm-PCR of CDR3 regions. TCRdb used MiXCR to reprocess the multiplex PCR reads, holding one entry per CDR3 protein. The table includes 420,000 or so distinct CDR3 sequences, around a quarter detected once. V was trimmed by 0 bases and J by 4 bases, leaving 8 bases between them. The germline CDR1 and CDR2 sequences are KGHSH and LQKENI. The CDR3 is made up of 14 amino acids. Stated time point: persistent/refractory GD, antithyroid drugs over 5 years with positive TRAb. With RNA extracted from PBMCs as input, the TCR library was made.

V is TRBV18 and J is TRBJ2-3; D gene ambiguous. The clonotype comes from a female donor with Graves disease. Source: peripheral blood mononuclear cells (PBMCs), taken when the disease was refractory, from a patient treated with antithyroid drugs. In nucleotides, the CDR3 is TGTGCCAGCTCACCACCCATGGGGTCAGATACGCAGTATTTT. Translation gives CASSPPMGSDTQYF.